The 11 T cell receptor beta chains below were found in one sample sequenced in a study of T cell responses to AZD1222 COVID-19 vaccine. Assay: immunoSEQ multiplex PCR; the TCRdb copy retains only in-frame clones and omits some. There are some 200,000 clones in the sample; 88% occur only once, and 26% lies in the top ten. The specimen was peripheral blood, collected 28 days after the second AZD1222 dose. The receptor source for this set is an adult who received the AZD1222 COVID-19 vaccine.

The J gene is TRBJ2-1, the V gene TRBV19; D is perhaps TRBD2 (5 bases). The CDR3 loop spans 19 amino acids. With 5 bases removed from V and 0 bases from J, the gap between germline ends came to 23 bases. Germline V gene sequence: CDR1 LNHDA, CDR2 SQIVND (reference sequence). The CDR3 loop reads CASSGEGPRASPSYNEQFF. CDR3 nucleotide sequence: TGTGCCAGTAGTGGAGAGGGCCCTCGGGCGAGCCCCTCCTACAATGAGCAGTTCTTC.

This clone appeared a single time. Written as DNA, the CDR3 is TGCGCCAGCACCCTAGGGACAGGAGGGGAGCAGTACTTC. Residues: CASTLGTGGEQYF. This chain connects TRBV5-1 to TRBJ2-7; TRBD1 matches at 8 bases. CDR1 is SGHRS and CDR2 is YFSETQ in the germline V gene. This CDR3 is 13 amino acids long. Trimming took 6 bases from V and 7 from J; bases not matched to a gene: 9.

V is TRBV19 and J is TRBJ2-3; possible D gene TRBD2, 5 bases. Germline CDR1 is LNHDA and CDR2 is SQIVND (reference sequence). Trimming pared 6 bases from V and 6 bases from J, leaving 19 bases between. CDR3 length equals 15 residues. The chain's CDR3 is CASSPMGSLGDTQYF. The CDR3 DNA is TGTGCCAGTAGCCCTATGGGGAGCTTAGGTGATACGCAGTATTTT.

CDR3 bases: TGTGCCAGCAGCCAAGGGACTAGCGGGCTTAATGAGCAGTTCTTC. Protein: CASSQGTSGLNEQFF. The rearrangement joins TRBV7-3 to TRBJ2-1; the match to TRBD2 covers 12 bases. CDR3 length equals 15 residues. Germline assignment: CDR1 SGHTA and CDR2 FQGTGA. J gave up 7 bases and V 5 bases, and 6 bases lay outside the gene matches.

The CDR3 DNA sequence: TGTGCCAGCAGCTTGGGGGGGCTGCTCTCTGGAAACACCATATATTTT. Protein product: CASSLGGLLSGNTIYF. The rearrangement joins TRBV5-8 to TRBJ1-3; tentative D call: TRBD1 (6 bases). V gave up 0 bases and J gave up 0 bases, with 10 bases separating them. This CDR3 spans 16 amino acids. The germline CDR1 and CDR2 sequences are SGHTS and YDEGEE.

V is TRBV18 and J is TRBJ2-7, with D perhaps TRBD2 (6 bases). The CDR3 contains 16 residues. Trimming removed 3 bases from V and 2 bases from J, with 17 bases in between. Germline V gene lookup returns CDR1 KGHSH and CDR2 LQKENI. The CDR3 reads CASSPKGLPQPYEQYF. The DNA of the CDR3 is TGTGCCAGCTCACCCAAGGGACTTCCCCAGCCCTACGAGCAGTACTTC.

This chain connects TRBV4-1 to TRBJ2-1; D gene ambiguous. This CDR3 comprises 14 residues. Germline V gene data show CDR1 as MGHRA and CDR2 as YSYEKL. Trimming shortened V by 3 bases and J by 8 bases, and 14 bases separated the two germline ends. This CDR3 is CASSQPGRRYEQFF. In DNA form, the CDR3 reads TGCGCCAGCAGCCAGCCGGGTAGGCGGTATGAGCAGTTCTTC.

The rearrangement joins TRBV7-9 to TRBJ1-5, with D hard to call. The V end lost 5 bases, the J end lost 4 bases, and 12 bases lay between the germline ends. Germline lookup yields CDR1 SEHNR and CDR2 FQNEAQ (reference sequence). This CDR3 contains 14 residues. The CDR3 DNA is TGTGCCAGCAGCCCCCTCATCGCAAATCAGCCCCAGCATTTT. This codes for CASSPLIANQPQHF.

The gene calls are TRBV6-5 and TRBJ2-3, with unresolved D. This CDR3 is built from 11 residues. Trimming took off 2 bases at V and 7 bases at J, with 4 bases between the two ends. CDR1 is MNHEY and CDR2 is SVGAGI in the germline V gene. For the CDR3, the DNA is TGTGCCAGCAGTTACGGCCATACGCAGTATTTT. Translation gives CASSYGHTQYF.

The chain combines TRBV27 with TRBJ2-1; 8 nucleotides align to TRBD1. The CDR3 runs to 16 residues. The V and J ends lost 4 bases and 2 bases, in that order; junction bases with no gene match: 7. Germline loops: CDR1 MNHEY, CDR2 SMNVEV (reference sequence). The CDR3 sequence: CASSSLGQGTYNEQFF. CDR3 DNA: TGTGCCAGCAGTTCCCTAGGACAGGGAACCTACAATGAGCAGTTCTTC.

This chain links TRBV19 with TRBJ2-2; 11 bases are shared with TRBD2. Germline CDR1 is LNHDA and CDR2 is SQIVND (reference sequence). CDR3 size: 16 residues. J gave up 2 bases and V 6 bases, and 5 bases lay outside the gene matches. CDR3 coding DNA: TGTGCCAGTAGCAGTGGGACTAGCGGTAACACCGGGGAGCTGTTTTTT. Its translation is CASSSGTSGNTGELFF.